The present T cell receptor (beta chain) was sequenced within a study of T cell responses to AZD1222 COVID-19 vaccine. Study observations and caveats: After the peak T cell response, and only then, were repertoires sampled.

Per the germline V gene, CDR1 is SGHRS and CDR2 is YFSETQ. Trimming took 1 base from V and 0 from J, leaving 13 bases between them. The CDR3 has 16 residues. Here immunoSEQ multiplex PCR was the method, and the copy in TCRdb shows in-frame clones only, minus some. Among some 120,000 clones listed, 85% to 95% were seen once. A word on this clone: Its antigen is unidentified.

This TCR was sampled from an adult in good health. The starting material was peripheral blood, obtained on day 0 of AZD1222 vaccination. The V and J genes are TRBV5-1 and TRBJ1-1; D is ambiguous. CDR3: CASSLLGKRMNTEAFF. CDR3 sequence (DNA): TGCGCCAGCAGCTTGTTGGGCAAGAGAATGAACACTGAAGCTTTCTTT.